The 24 T cell receptor beta chains reported below all come from one sample, sequenced in a study of cytomegalovirus exposure and HLA in healthy donors. PCR used 60 Vbeta primers and 13 Jbeta primers. Produced via immunoSEQ multiplex PCR; TCRdb's table is partial and in-frame only. The data show some 100,000 clones, approximately 85% seen once. Source material: PBMCs. Receptor source: a man aged 25-45 years in good health and CMV-seronegative.

The gene calls are TRBV19 and TRBJ1-2, with no clear D. V lost 5 bases to trimming and J lost 3 bases, with 16 bases between them. Germline CDR1 and CDR2: LNHDA and SQIVND (reference sequence). The CDR3 contains 15 residues. CDR3 residues: CASSLTRVFHYGYTF. The CDR3 coding sequence is TGTGCCAGTAGTCTAACGAGGGTATTTCACTATGGCTACACCTTC.

This chain uses TRBV7-9 with TRBJ1-1; D might be TRBD1 (5 bases). Trimming removed 5 bases at V and 5 bases at J, with 21 bases between. The germline gives CDR1 SEHNR, CDR2 FQNEAQ (reference sequence). The CDR3 runs to 16 residues. The CDR3 region is CASSPWSGGGQTEAFF. For the CDR3, the DNA is TGTGCCAGCAGCCCCTGGAGCGGGGGGGGTCAGACTGAAGCTTTCTTT.

J is TRBJ2-7 and V is TRBV6-6; no definite D call. CDR1 and CDR2 from the germline V gene are MNHNY and SVGAGI (reference sequence). The CDR3 loop spans 12 amino acids. Trimming stripped 6 bases from V and 6 bases from J, with 12 bases between. The chain's CDR3 is CASSLGAPEQYF. The DNA for the CDR3 is TGTGCCAGCAGCCTCGGAGCTCCCGAGCAGTACTTC.

A single count supports this clone. The chain is built from TRBV7-6 and TRBJ2-5; D is perhaps TRBD2 (6 bases). V was clipped by 1 base and J by 4 bases, with 13 bases between them. In germline, CDR1 is SGHVS, CDR2 FNYEAQ. This CDR3 comprises 15 residues. The CDR3, as DNA: TGTGCCAGCAGCTTAGAAACTAGCTCAGGAGAGACCCAGTACTTC. It yields the protein CASSLETSSGETQYF.

This chain joins TRBV7-8 and TRBJ2-7; TRBD1 matches 7 bases. Germline CDR1 and CDR2: SGHVS and FQNEAQ. V shed 6 bases, J shed 0 bases, and the junction held 11 bases outside the gene matches. The CDR3 consists of 16 residues. The chain's CDR3 is CASRPRQGQSSYEQYF. In DNA, the CDR3 is TGTGCCAGCAGACCTAGACAGGGCCAGAGCTCCTACGAGCAGTACTTC.

The V gene is TRBV29-1, the J gene TRBJ1-2, with TRBD1 identical over 10 bases. The V and J ends lost 6 bases and 6 bases, in that order; junction bases with no gene match: 7. The CDR3 sequence is 13 residues long. Germline CDR1 SQVTM, CDR2 ANQGSEA. CDR3 protein: CSVRDRGQDGYTF. The CDR3 DNA is TGCAGCGTGCGCGACAGGGGGCAGGATGGCTACACCTTC.

This chain connects TRBV28 to TRBJ2-5, with 11 bases that match TRBD1. The ends lost 8 bases at V and 5 bases at J; junction bases unmatched: 7. This CDR3 has 14 amino acids. CDR1 and CDR2 from the germline V gene are MDHEN and SYDVKM. Written as DNA, the CDR3 is TGTGCCAGCGCGCTGTGGACAGGGGGCGAGACCCAGTACTTC. Amino acid sequence: CASALWTGGETQYF.

This CDR3 reads CASSPDPGGEGGETQYF. The CDR3 bases are TGTGCCAGCAGCCCAGACCCAGGGGGCGAGGGTGGAGAGACCCAGTACTTC. V usage is TRBV7-2 and J usage is TRBJ2-5; 8 bases match TRBD1. This CDR3 region has 17 residues. The junction had 15 bases not matched to a gene; V was cut back by 5 bases and J by 4 bases. The germline CDR1 and CDR2 sequences are SGHTA and FQGNSA.

The chain recombines TRBV28 with TRBJ2-1; 8 nucleotides line up with TRBD1. This CDR3 spans 20 amino acids. Germline V gene sequence: CDR1 MDHEN, CDR2 SYDVKM. V lost 1 base, J lost 0 bases, and 14 bases stayed unmatched. Written as DNA, the CDR3 is TGTGCCAGCAGTTTATATTCTCTTAGACCCCAGGGGGCCTCCTACAATGAGCAGTTCTTC. This translates into CASSLYSLRPQGASYNEQFF.

This clone is a singleton in its sample. The chain joins TRBV25-1 to TRBJ1-2; the D gene is possibly TRBD1 (5 bases). This CDR3 is built from 17 residues. Trimming cost V 4 bases and J 4 bases, with 22 bases left between them. Germline V CDR1 and CDR2: MGHDK, SYGVNS. The CDR3 spells CASSGGGVQQRLYGYTF. In DNA, the CDR3 is TGTGCCAGCAGTGGAGGAGGGGTACAGCAGAGACTCTATGGCTACACCTTC.

The chain uses TRBV4-3 and TRBJ1-2, with unresolved D. The CDR3 runs to 16 residues. Germline lookup yields CDR1 LGHNA and CDR2 YSLEER. With 0 bases removed from V and 7 bases from J, the gap between germline ends came to 18 bases. CDR3 nucleotide sequence: TGCGCCAGCAGCCAAGATTTGGGAGGGATAGTTTTTGGCTACACCTTC. Amino acids: CASSQDLGGIVFGYTF.

The gene calls are TRBV5-1 and TRBJ1-1, with 7 bases that match TRBD1. V shed 4 bases, J shed 3 bases, and the junction held 12 bases outside the gene matches. The germline CDR1 and CDR2 sequences are SGHRS and YFSETQ. The CDR3 extends over 16 amino acids. The CDR3 region is CASSGGQRGVYTEAFF. The DNA for the CDR3 is TGCGCCAGCAGCGGGGGACAGAGGGGGGTTTACACTGAAGCTTTCTTT.

The gene calls are TRBV19 and TRBJ1-1, with D perhaps matching TRBD1 (6 bases). Trimming removed 6 bases from V and 2 bases from J, with 16 bases in between. This CDR3 has 15 residues. Looked up from germline, CDR1 is LNHDA and CDR2 is SQIVND (reference sequence). The CDR3 nucleotides read TGTGCCAGTAGACTAAACACAGGGATCAACACTGAAGCTTTCTTT. Protein product: CASRLNTGINTEAFF.

This chain joins TRBV11-2 and TRBJ1-6, with 8 bases aligning to TRBD1. Trimming at V came to 5 bases and at J to 6 bases, leaving 12 bases not matched to a gene. The V gene's germline CDR1 is SGHAT and CDR2 FQNNGV. The CDR3 runs to 17 residues. This chain's CDR3 is CASSPLVRDRSNSPLHF. CDR3 DNA sequence: TGTGCCAGCAGCCCTCTAGTGAGGGACAGGAGTAATTCACCCCTCCACTTT.

The rearrangement links TRBV28 to TRBJ2-3; no clear D gene. The germline V gene encodes CDR1 MDHEN and CDR2 SYDVKM. Trimming shortened V by 6 bases and J by 4 bases, and 11 bases separated the two germline ends. CDR3 length equals 13 residues. The CDR3 is CASSLQISDTQYF. CDR3 bases: TGTGCCAGCAGCTTACAGATATCAGATACGCAGTATTTT.

This chain links TRBV4-2 with TRBJ2-7, with D perhaps matching TRBD2 (5 bases). Per the germline V gene, CDR1 is LGHNA and CDR2 is YNFKEQ. V was clipped by 4 bases and J by 1 base, with 11 bases between them. The CDR3 spans 14 residues. CDR3 coding DNA: TGTGCCAGCAGCCCAGAGGCGGGTTCCTACGAGCAGTACTTC. Amino acids: CASSPEAGSYEQYF.

This chain joins TRBV6-1 and TRBJ1-5; 8 positions agree with TRBD1. The CDR3 spans 15 residues. CDR1 and CDR2 (germline): MNHNS, SASEGT. Trimming at V came to 6 bases and at J to 1 base, leaving 5 bases not matched to a gene. The CDR3 is CASRLYRGSNQPQHF. DNA of the CDR3: TGTGCCAGCAGACTATACAGGGGGAGCAATCAGCCCCAGCATTTT.

The CDR3 DNA sequence: TGCGCCAGCAGCTACGGGACTAGCGGGGTGGAGACCCAGTACTTC. Residues: CASSYGTSGVETQYF. The J gene is TRBJ2-5, the V gene TRBV5-1; 13 nucleotides align to TRBD2. V trimming: 3 bases; J trimming: 5 bases; junction bases outside the gene matches: 4. In germline, CDR1 is SGHRS, CDR2 YFSETQ. This CDR3 region has 15 residues.

The J gene is TRBJ2-7, the V gene TRBV28, with 7 bases identical to TRBD1. This CDR3 contains 14 residues. Germline trimming cut 7 bases from V and 2 bases from J; bases unmatched to any gene: 8. The germline V gene has CDR1 MDHEN and CDR2 SYDVKM. The CDR3 coding sequence is TGTGCCAGCACTCCAGGACAGGACACCTACGAGCAGTACTTC. Translating it yields CASTPGQDTYEQYF.

This clone showed up just a few times. J is TRBJ1-2 and V is TRBV7-3; D may be TRBD1 (6 bases). Trimming left V 1 base short and J 6 bases short, with 15 bases between. Germline CDR1 is SGHTA and CDR2 is FQGTGA. The CDR3 has 15 residues. The CDR3 sequence is CASSLKGGRGNGYTF. The CDR3 DNA follows: TGTGCCAGCAGCTTAAAGGGTGGTAGGGGGAATGGCTACACCTTC.

CDR3 residues: CASSLVARGRGGYTF. In nucleotides, the CDR3 is TGTGCCAGCAGCTTAGTGGCCAGGGGAAGAGGGGGCTACACCTTC. The chain couples TRBV7-8 to TRBJ1-2; possible D gene TRBD1, 6 bases. Trimming shortened V by 1 base and J by 8 bases, and 17 bases separated the two germline ends. Germline V gene lookup returns CDR1 SGHVS and CDR2 FQNEAQ. CDR3 length: 15 amino acids.

The V gene is TRBV7-2, the J gene TRBJ1-5; a weak D match, TRBD1 (6 bases). This CDR3 is 16 amino acids long. With 2 bases removed from V and 4 bases from J, the gap between germline ends came to 15 bases. CDR1 SGHTA and CDR2 FQGNSA come from the germline V gene. CDR3: CASSLTGSAKNQPQHF. CDR3 in DNA: TGTGCCAGCAGCTTAACAGGGTCAGCCAAAAATCAGCCCCAGCATTTT.

The chain employs TRBV6-1 and TRBJ2-7; tentatively, D is TRBD2 (6 bases). V lost 6 bases, J lost 1 base, and 10 bases lay in between. The CDR3 runs 13 residues. Germline CDR1 MNHNS, CDR2 SASEGT. CDR3 sequence (DNA): TGTGCCAGCAGGAGACTAGGTTCCTACGAGCAGTACTTC. The encoded protein is CASRRLGSYEQYF.

The chain carries TRBV6-5 and TRBJ1-2, with D possibly being TRBD1 (6 bases). CDR3 length equals 13 residues. V lost 6 bases and J lost 5, with 13 bases in between. Germline CDR1 reads MNHEY; CDR2 reads SVGAGI. The CDR3 spells CASSRTEIYGYTF. In DNA form, the CDR3 reads TGTGCCAGCAGCCGGACAGAAATTTATGGCTACACCTTC.